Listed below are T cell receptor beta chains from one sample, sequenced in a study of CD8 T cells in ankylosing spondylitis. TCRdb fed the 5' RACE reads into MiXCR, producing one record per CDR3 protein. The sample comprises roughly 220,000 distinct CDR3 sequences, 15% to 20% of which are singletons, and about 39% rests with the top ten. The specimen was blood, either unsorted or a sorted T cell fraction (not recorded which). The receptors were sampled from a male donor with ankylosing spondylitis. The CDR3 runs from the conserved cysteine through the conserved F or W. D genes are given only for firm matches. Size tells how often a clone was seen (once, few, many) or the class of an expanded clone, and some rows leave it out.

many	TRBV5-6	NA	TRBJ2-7	CASSLASASYEQYF	TGTGCCAGCAGCTTGGCTAGCGCCTCCTACGAGCAGTACTTC
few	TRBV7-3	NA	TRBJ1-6	CASSLSGRSSYNSPLHF	TGTGCCAGCAGCTTATCGGGGAGGAGCTCCTATAATTCGCCCCTCCACTTT
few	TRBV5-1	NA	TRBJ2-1	CASSWALANEQFF	TGCGCCAGCAGCTGGGCTCTAGCGAATGAGCAGTTCTTC
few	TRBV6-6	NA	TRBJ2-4	CATRDWAENIQYF	TGTGCCACCAGGGATTGGGCCGAAAACATTCAGTACTTC
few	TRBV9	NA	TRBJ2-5	CASNPRGLQETQYF	TGTGCCAGCAACCCCCGGGGGCTCCAAGAGACCCAGTACTTC
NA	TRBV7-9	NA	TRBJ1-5	CASSLGRGESNQPQHF	TGTGCCAGCAGCTTAGGCAGGGGTGAGAGCAATCAGCCCCAGCATTTT
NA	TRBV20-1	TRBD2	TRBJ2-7	CSARDISGNLEQYF	TGCAGTGCTAGAGATATAAGCGGGAACCTGGAGCAGTACTTC
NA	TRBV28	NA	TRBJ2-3	CASSFNSGDRTDTQYF	TGTGCCAGCAGTTTTAACTCGGGAGATCGCACAGATACGCAGTATTTT
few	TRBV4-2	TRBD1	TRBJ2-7	CASSQVDAGQDLYEQYF	TGTGCCAGCAGCCAAGTGGACGCCGGACAGGACCTTTACGAGCAGTACTTC
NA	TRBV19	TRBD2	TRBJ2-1	CASSIRAGGGYHEQFF	TGTGCCAGTAGTATCCGCGCGGGAGGAGGTTACCATGAGCAGTTCTTC
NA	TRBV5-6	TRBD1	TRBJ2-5	CASSLVTGGTETQYF	TGTGCCAGCAGCTTGGTAACAGGGGGCACCGAGACCCAGTACTTC
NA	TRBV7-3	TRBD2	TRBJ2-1	CASSMTSGPYNEQFF	TGTGCCAGCAGTATGACTAGCGGGCCCTACAATGAGCAGTTCTTC
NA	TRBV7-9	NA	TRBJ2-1	CASVQPWGELYNEQFF	TGTGCCAGCGTGCAACCGTGGGGGGAGCTCTACAATGAGCAGTTCTTC
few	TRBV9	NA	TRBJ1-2	CASSGQQKAAGYTF	TGTGCCAGCAGCGGACAACAGAAGGCTGCTGGCTACACCTTC
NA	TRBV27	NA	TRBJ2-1	CASSSEGVEQFF	TGTGCCAGCAGTTCCGAGGGGGTTGAGCAGTTCTTC
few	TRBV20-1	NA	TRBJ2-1	CSALGARYNEQFF	TGCAGTGCTCTTGGAGCTAGGTACAATGAGCAGTTCTTC
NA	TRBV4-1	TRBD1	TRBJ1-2	CASSQGPPGQGSYGYTF	TGCGCCAGCAGCCAAGGGCCCCCGGGACAGGGATCTTATGGCTACACCTTC
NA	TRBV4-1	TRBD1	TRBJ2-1	CASSQVDRGYNEQFF	TGCGCCAGCAGCCAAGTGGACAGGGGTTACAATGAGCAGTTCTTC
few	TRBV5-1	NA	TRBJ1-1	CASSEEAGYTEAFF	TGCGCCAGCAGCGAGGAAGCGGGTTATACTGAAGCTTTCTTT
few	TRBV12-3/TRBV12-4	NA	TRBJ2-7	CASSLTGQEQYF	TGTGCCAGCAGTTTAACCGGGCAAGAGCAGTACTTC
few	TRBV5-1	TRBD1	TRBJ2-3	CASSLRDRDTDTQYF	TGCGCCAGCAGCCTCCGGGACAGGGACACAGATACGCAGTATTTT
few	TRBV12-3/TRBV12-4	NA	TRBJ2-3	CASSGGADTDTQYF	TGTGCCAGCAGTGGGGGGGCCGACACAGATACGCAGTATTTT
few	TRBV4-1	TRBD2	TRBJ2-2	CASSQVVGGLVKAGELFF	TGCGCCAGCAGCCAAGTTGTAGGGGGACTAGTTAAGGCCGGGGAGCTGTTTTTT
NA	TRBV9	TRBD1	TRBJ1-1	CASSGGQAKNTEAFF	TGTGCCAGCAGCGGGGGACAGGCCAAAAACACTGAAGCTTTCTTT
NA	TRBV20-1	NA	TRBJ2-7	CSARDFMGERDPSYEQYF	TGCAGTGCTAGAGATTTTATGGGCGAGAGGGATCCCTCCTACGAGCAGTACTTC
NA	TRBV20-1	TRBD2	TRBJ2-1	CSSGGETRYRYNEQFF	TGCAGTTCGGGGGGGGAGACTCGGTACCGCTACAATGAGCAGTTCTTC
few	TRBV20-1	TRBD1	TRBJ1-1	CSAWDRGRMTEAFF	TGCAGTGCTTGGGACAGGGGGCGGATGACTGAAGCTTTCTTT
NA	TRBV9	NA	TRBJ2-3	CASSVDGSGDTQYF	TGTGCCAGCAGCGTAGACGGGAGCGGGGATACGCAGTATTTT
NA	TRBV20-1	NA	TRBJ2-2	CSGLRSGELFF	TGCAGTGGCCTGCGGTCCGGGGAGCTGTTTTTT
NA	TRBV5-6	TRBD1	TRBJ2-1	CASSATGQGFNEQFF	TGTGCCAGCAGCGCTACCGGACAGGGGTTCAATGAGCAGTTCTTC
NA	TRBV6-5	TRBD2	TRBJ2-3	CASSLSTWRGGTDTQYF	TGTGCCAGCAGTTTGTCCACTTGGCGGGGGGGCACAGATACGCAGTATTTT